This entry concerns a single T cell receptor beta chain. Antigen: not known. The CDR3 length is 14 residues. Germline lookup yields CDR1 GTSNPN and CDR2 SVGIG (reference sequence). V lost 2 bases to trimming and J lost 2 bases, with 10 bases between them. These data belong to a study of cytomegalovirus exposure and HLA in healthy donors. It was with 60 Vbeta and 13 Jbeta primers that the PCR ran. The protocol was immunoSEQ multiplex PCR, while the TCRdb copy is restricted to in-frame clones and leaves out a portion. The sample includes around 110,000 clones, about 59% of them seen just once. Donors likely had unrecorded immune exposures despite being nominally healthy when sampled. Findings and caveats of the study: Fewer than 20,000 TCR beta sequences were associated with HLA alleles at 0.05 false discovery rate in a later analysis.

The TCR sequence derives from a woman in her forties in good health and CMV-seropositive. This sequence joins TRBV30 and TRBJ2-1, with D possibly being TRBD2 (6 bases). Specimen: PBMCs. The DNA for the CDR3 is TGTGCCTGGAGTAGTGGCGGGACCTACAATGAGCAGTTCTTC. Amino acid sequence: CAWSSGGTYNEQFF.